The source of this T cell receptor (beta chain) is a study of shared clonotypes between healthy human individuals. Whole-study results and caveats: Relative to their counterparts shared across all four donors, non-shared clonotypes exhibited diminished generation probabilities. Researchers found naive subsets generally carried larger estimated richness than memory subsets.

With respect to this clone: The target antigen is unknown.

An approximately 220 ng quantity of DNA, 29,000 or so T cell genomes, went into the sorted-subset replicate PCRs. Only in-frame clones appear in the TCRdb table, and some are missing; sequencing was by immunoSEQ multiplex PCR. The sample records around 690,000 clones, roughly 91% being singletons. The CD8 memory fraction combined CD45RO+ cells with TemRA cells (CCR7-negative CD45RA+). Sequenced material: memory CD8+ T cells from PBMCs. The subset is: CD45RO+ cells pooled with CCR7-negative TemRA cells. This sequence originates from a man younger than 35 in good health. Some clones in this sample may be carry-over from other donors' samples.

The CDR3 protein is CASSFNVLDAYEQYF. For the CDR3, the DNA is TGTGCCAGCAGTTTTAATGTGTTGGACGCCTACGAGCAGTACTTC. The genes are TRBV27 and TRBJ2-7; D is unclear. CDR3 length equals 15 residues. Germline values: CDR1 MNHEY, CDR2 SMNVEV (reference sequence). The V end was cut by 3 bases, the J end by 2 bases, with 14 bases between.